Below are 18 T cell receptor beta chains sequenced from a single sample in a study of blood T cells in healthy people across ages. A sample-barcoded 5' primer and a J-beta primer mix were used in a second PCR of roughly 7 to 11 cycles. A single record per CDR3 protein comes from TCRdb applying MiXCR to the 5' RACE reads. The table records 550,000 to 600,000 distinct CDR3 sequences, 25% to 30% of them present only once. Sequencing input: blood. These receptors were taken from a woman in her seventies in good health.

This chain connects TRBV20-1 to TRBJ1-5, with D possibly TRBD1 on 6 matching bases. V lost 8 bases and J 2 bases, leaving 19 bases between the germline ends. The CDR3 spans 15 residues. Germline CDR1 is DFQATT and CDR2 is SNEGSKA (reference sequence). The CDR3 sequence is CSMTGRSAGNQPQHF. As DNA, the CDR3 is TGCAGTATGACAGGAAGGTCGGCCGGCAATCAGCCCCAGCATTTT.

This clonotype was picked up a small number of times. V and J are TRBV9 and TRBJ2-2, with 10 bases fitting TRBD2. This CDR3 comprises 16 residues. Trimming cost V 7 bases and J 0 bases; bases outside gene matches: 6. Germline values: CDR1 SGDLS, CDR2 YYNGEE. The chain's CDR3 is CASERGGLTNTGELFF. The CDR3 bases are TGTGCCAGCGAGCGGGGGGGCCTGACGAACACCGGGGAGCTGTTTTTT.

The chain is built from TRBV4-1 and TRBJ2-3, with 8 bases matching TRBD2. V lost 1 base, J lost 6 bases, and 6 bases stayed unmatched. CDR3 length: 15 residues. Germline V gives CDR1 MGHRA, CDR2 YSYEKL. CDR3: CASSQGYGGADTQYF. The CDR3 bases are TGCGCCAGCAGCCAAGGATACGGGGGGGCGGATACGCAGTATTTT.

The chain links TRBV3-1 to TRBJ1-6; the D gene is possibly TRBD1 (5 bases). Germline CDR1 reads LGHDT; CDR2 reads YNNKEL (reference sequence). The CDR3 contains 14 residues. V dropped 0 bases and J dropped 12 bases, with 12 bases sitting between them. CDR3 residues: CASSQDAGGGPLHF. The CDR3 DNA reads TGTGCCAGCAGCCAAGACGCGGGGGGGGGACCCCTCCACTTT. The full variable domain, in which reference TRBV3-1 and TRBJ1-6 provide the parts outside the CDR3, is DTAVSQTPKYLVTQMGNDKSIKCEQNLGHDTMYWYKQDSKKFLKIMFSYNNKELIINETVPNRFSPKSPDKAHLNLHINSLELGDSAVYFCASSQDAGGGPLHFGNGTRLTVT.

This clonotype was detected a few times. The chain joins TRBV7-9 to TRBJ2-2; D is unresolved. The V end was cut by 10 bases, the J end by 6 bases, with 15 bases between. CDR1 and CDR2 (germline): SEHNR, FQNEAQ (reference sequence). The CDR3 has 13 residues. The CDR3 DNA sequence: TGTGCCAAAGAAAGAGGACGGGCCGGGGAGCTGTTTTTT. It codes for CAKERGRAGELFF.

This clonotype was observed many times. The V gene is TRBV3-1, the J gene TRBJ2-1, with D possibly being TRBD1 or TRBD2 (5 bases each). Trimming removed 5 bases at V and 11 bases at J, with 16 bases between. Germline CDR1 and CDR2: LGHDT and YNNKEL (reference sequence). CDR3 length: 13 amino acids. DNA of the CDR3: TGTGCCAGCAGCGTATCCCCTGGGGGACAGCAGTTCTTC. It specifies CASSVSPGGQQFF.

This clonotype was seen a handful of times. V and J are TRBV4-3 and TRBJ2-7, with D unclear. CDR3 length: 13 amino acids. The V and J ends lost 5 bases and 6 bases respectively, with 14 bases between them. Germline CDR1 is LGHNA and CDR2 is YSLEER. Here the CDR3 reads CASSARLLGEQYF. The CDR3 DNA reads TGCGCCAGCAGCGCTCGATTACTCGGCGAGCAGTACTTC.

This clonotype was observed a few times. This CDR3 is CASSLSYGAGANVLTF. CDR3 coding DNA: TGTGCCAGCAGCCTCTCTTATGGGGCTGGGGCCAACGTCCTGACTTTC. V is TRBV7-3 and J is TRBJ2-6; no firm D call. Per germline, CDR1 SGHTA and CDR2 FQGTGA. Trimming took off 5 bases at V and 2 bases at J, with 13 bases between the two ends. This CDR3 comprises 16 residues.

V usage is TRBV20-1 and J usage is TRBJ1-2, with 7 bases identical to TRBD1. CDR1 DFQATT and CDR2 SNEGSKA come from the germline V gene (reference sequence). V shed 0 bases and J 5 bases; nucleotides not matched to a gene: 9. This CDR3 is built from 15 residues. CDR3 amino acids: CSARDRGRGQYGYTF. DNA of the CDR3: TGCAGTGCTAGAGATCGGGGGAGGGGGCAGTATGGCTACACCTTC.

This clonotype was seen more than once but under ten times. The chain joins TRBV5-6 to TRBJ1-1; D remains unclear. V was clipped by 4 bases and J by 0 bases, with 7 bases between them. From germline, CDR1 is SGHDT and CDR2 YYEEEE. This CDR3 spans 13 amino acids. CDR3 coding DNA: TGTGCCAGCAGCGGGCGGATGAACACTGAAGCTTTCTTT. This codes for CASSGRMNTEAFF.

This clonotype was seen a single time. As DNA, the CDR3 is TGTGCCAGCAGCTTAAACAGGAGGCAACTGTATGGCTACACCTTC. It encodes CASSLNRRQLYGYTF. The rearrangement uses TRBV7-2 and TRBJ1-2; TRBD1 is a possible D gene (5 bases). The CDR3 consists of 15 residues. Between the trimmed V and J ends, which lost 2 bases and 5 bases, there was a span of 15 bases. Germline-derived CDR1 and CDR2 are SGHTA and FQGNSA.

The J gene is TRBJ2-4, the V gene TRBV5-4, with 10 bases that match TRBD2. Trimming at V came to 0 bases and at J to 5 bases, leaving 5 bases not matched to a gene. The germline V gene has CDR1 SGHNT and CDR2 YYREEE (reference sequence). CDR3 size: 16 residues. CDR3 residues: CASSLDLSGGQNIQYF. The CDR3 coding sequence is TGTGCCAGCAGCTTGGACCTTAGCGGGGGGCAAAACATTCAGTACTTC.

This chain connects TRBV20-1 to TRBJ2-7; D is perhaps TRBD1 (5 bases). The CDR3 spans 14 residues. In germline, CDR1 is DFQATT, CDR2 SNEGSKA (reference sequence). V was cut by 2 bases and J by 2 bases, with 13 bases left in between. The chain's CDR3 is CSARRLDSAYEQYF. CDR3 bases: TGCAGTGCTAGACGACTTGACAGTGCCTACGAGCAGTACTTC.

The CDR3 DNA is TGTGCCAGCAGCTTAGGGGTGGAGACAGGCCTTCCAGTAAACATTCAGTACTTC. It specifies CASSLGVETGLPVNIQYF. The genes are TRBV7-8 and TRBJ2-4, with D perhaps TRBD1 (6 bases). The CDR3 sequence is 18 residues long. CDR1 and CDR2 (germline): SGHVS, FQNEAQ. V gave up 1 base and J gave up 6 bases, with 22 bases separating them.

The chain joins TRBV20-1 to TRBJ2-5, with D possibly TRBD1 on 6 matching bases. The DNA end favors TRBJ2-7, so the J call may be wrong. Looked up from germline, CDR1 is DFQATT and CDR2 is SNEGSKA (reference sequence). This CDR3 region has 13 residues. The CDR3 sequence is CSARAYREGEQYF. For the CDR3, the DNA is TGCAGTGCTAGAGCGTACAGGGAAGGCGAGCAGTACTTC.

A few counts support this clonotype. The chain has TRBV20-1 and TRBJ1-1; no firm D call. This CDR3 has 13 residues. Germline lookup yields CDR1 DFQATT and CDR2 SNEGSKA (reference sequence). Trimming pared 1 base from V and 4 bases from J, leaving 10 bases between. The CDR3 DNA is TGCAGTGCTAGAGTAGGGCGTGGCACTGAAGCTTTCTTT. Translation gives CSARVGRGTEAFF.

This chain links TRBV4-2 with TRBJ1-2, with D tentatively TRBD1 (5 bases). Trimming took 0 bases from V and 6 from J, leaving 14 bases between them. Germline assignment: CDR1 LGHNA and CDR2 YNFKEQ. The CDR3 is made up of 15 amino acids. The CDR3 nucleotides are TGTGCCAGCAGCCAAGAAGGCCGGGGCAGAGATGGCTACACCTTC. The encoded protein is CASSQEGRGRDGYTF.

The sample holds a few counts of this clonotype. V and J are TRBV5-1 and TRBJ2-5, with a weak D call TRBD2 (5 bases). Matching the DNA end better, TRBJ2-7 makes the J call doubtful. In germline, CDR1 is SGHRS, CDR2 YFSETQ. The CDR3 extends over 15 amino acids. CDR3 sequence (DNA): TGCGCCAGCAGCTTGGGAGGTTCGGGGTTCTACGAGCAGTACTTC. It is translated as CASSLGGSGFYEQYF.